The present entry profiles one T cell receptor beta chain with its context. Germline CDR1 SGHTA, CDR2 FQGTGA. Trimming took 2 bases from V and 1 from J; bases not matched to a gene: 0. CDR3 length: 14 amino acids. This sample is drawn from a study of control samples from healthy donors and cancer patients. Method: immunoSEQ multiplex PCR; TCRdb's copy keeps in-frame clones and lacks some. The sample has around 99,000 clones, around nine tenths seen once. This sequence was found in a woman aged 50 to 60 in good health. Sequenced sample: blood. The chain recombines TRBV7-3 with TRBJ2-3, with 7 bases fitting TRBD2. Written as DNA, the CDR3 is TGTGCCAGCAGCTTACTAGCGGGCACAGATACGCAGTATTTT. This encodes CASSLLAGTDTQYF.